These T cell receptor beta chains were read from a single sample in a study of cytomegalovirus exposure and HLA in healthy donors. This table comes from immunoSEQ multiplex PCR, and its TCRdb copy is limited to in-frame clones, with some not included. Among fewer than 200,000 clones, roughly three quarters were seen once, and the ten largest hold 7% to 8.5%. Sequencing was performed on PBMCs. These receptors were obtained from a male donor in good health and CMV-seropositive. Each CDR3 is given with its conserved first and last residue. The D gene is left open where the match is weak. Clone size is stated in some rows and not others, as once, few, many or a class when expanded.

d_call,clone_size,v_call,j_call,cdr3_nt,cdr3_aa
-,-,TRBV6-6,TRBJ2-7,TGTGCCATCGGCAGCGATGATGGCGAGCAGTACTTC,CAIGSDDGEQYF
TRBD2,-,TRBV5-1,TRBJ2-5,TGCGCCAGCAGGGGGACTAGCGGGGGGTCGATAGGAGAGACCCAGTACTTC,CASRGTSGGSIGETQYF
-,-,TRBV6-1,TRBJ2-7,TGTGCCAGCAGAGACAGTCGCTACGAGCAGTACTTC,CASRDSRYEQYF
TRBD2,-,TRBV10-2,TRBJ2-7,TGCGCCAGCAAACTAGCGGGGGGGCCGGACGAGCAGTACTTC,CASKLAGGPDEQYF
-,-,TRBV2,TRBJ2-5,TGTGCCAGCACCGCCAAGGGGGTCGTCGGGGAGACCCAGTACTTC,CASTAKGVVGETQYF
-,-,TRBV9,TRBJ1-2,TGTGCCAGCAGCGTAGGGGCGGGAGTGAGTGGCTACACCTTC,CASSVGAGVSGYTF
TRBD2,few,TRBV2,TRBJ2-3,TGTGCCAGCAGTGAGGGCTGGCGGGGGGAAACAGATACGCAGTATTTT,CASSEGWRGETDTQYF
-,-,TRBV4-1,TRBJ2-7,TGCGCCAGCAGCCTAAGCGGTAGGGACTACGAGCAGTACTTC,CASSLSGRDYEQYF
-,-,TRBV30,TRBJ1-2,TGTGCCTGGAGTGGAGGGAGGGGGGAGTCGGATGGCTACACCTTC,CAWSGGRGESDGYTF
TRBD1,-,TRBV4-3,TRBJ2-7,TGCGCCAGCAGCCAAGAACTAGGACAGGGGTTCTACGAGCAGTACTTC,CASSQELGQGFYEQYF
TRBD1,-,TRBV2,TRBJ1-1,TGTGCCAGCAGTCTGGACAGGGAAGTTCCTGAAGCTTTCTTT,CASSLDREVPEAFF
TRBD1,-,TRBV27,TRBJ1-5,TGTGCCAGCGGCTTGACAGGGGTTCAGCCCCAGCATTTT,CASGLTGVQPQHF
-,-,TRBV7-9,TRBJ2-6,TGTGCCAGCAGCGGGTGGGGCCTCTCTGGGGCCAACGTCCTGACTTTC,CASSGWGLSGANVLTF
-,-,TRBV30,TRBJ1-5,TGTGCCTGGAGTGTAGGGGAGGTTCAGCCCCAGCATTTT,CAWSVGEVQPQHF
-,-,TRBV4-1,TRBJ2-1,TGCGCCAGCAGCCAAGCGGCGGGGTGGGAAGATGAGCAGTTCTTC,CASSQAAGWEDEQFF
-,once,TRBV18,TRBJ2-5,TGTGCCAGCTCACCGTCGACAGTCCAAGAGACCCAGTACTTC,CASSPSTVQETQYF
TRBD2,-,TRBV7-9,TRBJ2-7,TGTGCCAGCAGCTTAGTGGGGACTAGCGGGGTCTACGAGCAGTACTTC,CASSLVGTSGVYEQYF
TRBD1,-,TRBV6-1,TRBJ1-1,TGTGCCAGCAGTTTTGCGGGACAGATGAACACTGAAGCTTTCTTT,CASSFAGQMNTEAFF
-,-,TRBV9,TRBJ2-7,TGTGCCAGCAGCGAGGGGGGGGGCTCAAGCTCCTACGAGCAGTACTTC,CASSEGGGSSSYEQYF
TRBD2,-,TRBV4-1,TRBJ2-3,TGCGCCAGCAGCCTGCCTAGCGGGCCTCTCACAGATACGCAGTATTTT,CASSLPSGPLTDTQYF
-,-,TRBV7-9,TRBJ1-1,TGTGCCAGCAGCCCCATTGGGGGGACCATGAACACTGAAGCTTTCTTT,CASSPIGGTMNTEAFF
TRBD1,-,TRBV2,TRBJ1-6,TGTGCCAGCGATTCGGACAGGCGGAATTCACCCCTCCACTTT,CASDSDRRNSPLHF